The clone carrying this T cell receptor (beta chain) was recorded a few times. Its target is not known. The CDR3 extends over 13 amino acids. J gave up 8 bases and V 6 bases, and 6 bases lay outside the gene matches. Per germline, CDR1 MNHNY and CDR2 SVGAGI (reference sequence). 60 Vbeta and 13 Jbeta primers were used in PCR. Repertoires were generated with immunoSEQ multiplex PCR, while TCRdb's copy carries only in-frame clones and drops some. The sample yields a few hundred thousand clones, 77% seen once. This sample was included in a study of cytomegalovirus exposure and HLA in healthy donors. General observations from the study: The majority of CMV-associated TCR beta chains were reported as apparently HLA-restricted in a later analysis. It was 150 to 200 TCR beta chains that were listed as cytomegalovirus-associated.

The TCR originated in a woman in her sixties in good health and CMV-seropositive. This rearrangement joins TRBV6-6 to TRBJ2-1, with 8 bases lining up with TRBD1. Sequencing was done on a sample of PBMCs. The CDR3 DNA reads as TGTGCCAGCAGCACCGACAGGGGCTATGAGCAGTTCTTC. Translating it yields CASSTDRGYEQFF.